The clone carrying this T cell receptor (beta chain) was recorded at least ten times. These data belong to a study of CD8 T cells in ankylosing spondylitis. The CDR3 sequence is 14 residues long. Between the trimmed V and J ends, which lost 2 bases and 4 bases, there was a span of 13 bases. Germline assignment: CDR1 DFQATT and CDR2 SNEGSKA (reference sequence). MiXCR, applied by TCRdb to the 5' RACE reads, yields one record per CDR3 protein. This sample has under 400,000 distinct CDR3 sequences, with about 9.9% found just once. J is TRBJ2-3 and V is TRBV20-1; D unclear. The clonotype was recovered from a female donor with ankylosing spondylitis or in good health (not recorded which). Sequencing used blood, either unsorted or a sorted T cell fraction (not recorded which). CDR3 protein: CSARPIAGADTQYF. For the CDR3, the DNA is TGCAGTGCTAGACCCATAGCTGGGGCAGATACGCAGTATTTT.